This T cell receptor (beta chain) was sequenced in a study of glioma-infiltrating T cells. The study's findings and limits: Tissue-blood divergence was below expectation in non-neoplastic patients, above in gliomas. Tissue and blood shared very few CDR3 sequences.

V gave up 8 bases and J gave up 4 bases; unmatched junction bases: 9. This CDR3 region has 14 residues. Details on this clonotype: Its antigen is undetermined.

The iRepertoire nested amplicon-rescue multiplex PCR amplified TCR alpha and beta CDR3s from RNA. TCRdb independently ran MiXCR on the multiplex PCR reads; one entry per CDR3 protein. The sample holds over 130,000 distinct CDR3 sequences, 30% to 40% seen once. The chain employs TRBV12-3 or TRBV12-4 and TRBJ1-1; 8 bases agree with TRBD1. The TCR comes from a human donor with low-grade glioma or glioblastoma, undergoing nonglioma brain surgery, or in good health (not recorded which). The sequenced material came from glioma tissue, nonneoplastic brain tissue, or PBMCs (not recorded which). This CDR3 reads CASGDRGSPTEAFF. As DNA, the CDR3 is TGTGCCAGCGGAGACAGGGGATCCCCCACTGAAGCTTTCTTT.